The clone carrying this TCR beta chain was observed a few times. The antigen remains unidentified. The sample comes from a study of human T cells and chemical hapten exposure. Study overall: All through the roughly 23-week study, the scalp of each patient received diphenylcyclopropenone doses weekly. Study-level findings and limits: PT1 expanded TCR numbers rose with patch test score.

Individual cDNA molecules each carried unique molecular identifiers attached by the library. TCRdb reprocessed the RACE reads via MiXCR and lists one record per CDR3 protein. This sample has some 190,000 distinct CDR3 sequences, with around 22% found just once. The V gene end was trimmed by 5 bases and the J gene end by 7 bases; junction bases not matched to a gene: 13. Germline V CDR1 and CDR2: LNHDA, SQIVND (reference sequence). CDR3 size: 15 residues. Time point given: patch test 1, 2 weeks after DPC sensitization. The treatment here: therapeutic diphenylcyclopropenone sensitization with weekly scalp DPC. Each donor was an alopecia patient between 18 and 70 years of age who qualified for DPC.

This clonotype was obtained from a woman between 45 and 60 years old with alopecia areata. Some clones in this sample may be carry-over from other donors' samples. V is TRBV19 and J is TRBJ1-2; TRBD1 matches 7 bases. The material was whole blood, obtained in connection with sensitization to the hapten diphenylcyclopropenone (DPC). The CDR3 nucleotides read TGTGCCAGTAGTGAAAGGGACAGCGCCGTCATTGGCTACACCTTC. As protein: CASSERDSAVIGYTF.